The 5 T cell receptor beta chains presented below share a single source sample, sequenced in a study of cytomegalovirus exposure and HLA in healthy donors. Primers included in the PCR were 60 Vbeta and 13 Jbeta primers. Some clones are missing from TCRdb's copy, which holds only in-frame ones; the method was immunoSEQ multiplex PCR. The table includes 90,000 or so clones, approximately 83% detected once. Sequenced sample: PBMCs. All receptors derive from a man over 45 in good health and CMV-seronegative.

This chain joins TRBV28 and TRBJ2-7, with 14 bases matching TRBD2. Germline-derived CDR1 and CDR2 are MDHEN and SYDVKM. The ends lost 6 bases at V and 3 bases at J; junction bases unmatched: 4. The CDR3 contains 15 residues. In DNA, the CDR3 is TGTGCCAGCAGAATGACTAGCGGGAGGGTCTACGAGCAGTACTTC. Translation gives CASRMTSGRVYEQYF.

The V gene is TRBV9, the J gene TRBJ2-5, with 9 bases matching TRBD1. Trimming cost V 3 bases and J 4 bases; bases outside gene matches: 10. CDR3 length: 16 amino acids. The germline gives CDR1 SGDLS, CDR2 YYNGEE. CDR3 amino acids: CASSASGTGFGETQYF. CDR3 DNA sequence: TGTGCCAGCAGCGCTTCTGGGACAGGGTTCGGAGAGACCCAGTACTTC.

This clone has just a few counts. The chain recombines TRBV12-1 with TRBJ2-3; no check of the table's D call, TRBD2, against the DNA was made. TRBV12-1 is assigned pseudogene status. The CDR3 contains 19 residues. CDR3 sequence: CASSAPGLAGGDPTDTQYF. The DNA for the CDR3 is TGTGCCAGCAGCGCGCCGGGACTAGCGGGAGGGGACCCCACAGATACGCAGTATTTT.

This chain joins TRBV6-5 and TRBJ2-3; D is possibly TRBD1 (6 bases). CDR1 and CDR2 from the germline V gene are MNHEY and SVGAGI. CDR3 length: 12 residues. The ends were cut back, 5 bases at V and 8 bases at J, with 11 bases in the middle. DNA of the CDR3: TGTGCCAGCAGTCCAACAGGGTTTACGCAGTATTTT. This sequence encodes CASSPTGFTQYF.

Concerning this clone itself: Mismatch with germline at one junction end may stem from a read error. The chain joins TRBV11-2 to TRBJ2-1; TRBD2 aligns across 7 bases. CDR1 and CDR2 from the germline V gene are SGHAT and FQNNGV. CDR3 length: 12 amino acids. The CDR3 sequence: CASSSPFGGLIF. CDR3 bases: TGTGCCAGCAGCTCCCCATTCGGGGGGTTGATCTTC.